The clone carrying this T cell receptor (beta chain) has more than one count but fewer than ten. Expressed TCRB transcripts were sequenced because the entire RNA isolate underwent reverse transcription. TCRdb keeps only in-frame clones here, not all; method: immunoSEQ multiplex PCR. The sample has some 900,000 clones; around a sixth are singletons. This sample was included in a study of beta chain features in type 1 diabetes. The CDR3 runs to 14 residues. Trimming shortened V by 7 bases and J by 6 bases, and 18 bases separated the two germline ends. Germline V gene sequence: CDR1 LGHNT, CDR2 FRNRAP. The sequence was collected from a woman aged 18-29 years in good health. Sequenced sample: naive CD4+ T cells from blood. The chain recombines TRBV12-5 with TRBJ2-5, with a weak D call TRBD1 (6 bases). CDR3 sequence: CASAKGQSRQTQYF. The CDR3 nucleotides are TGTGCTAGTGCCAAAGGACAGTCCCGTCAGACCCAGTACTTC.